One sample yielded the 25 T cell receptor beta chains listed below, sequenced in a study of control samples from healthy donors and cancer patients. Some clones are missing from TCRdb's copy, which holds only in-frame ones; the method was immunoSEQ multiplex PCR. There are more than 25,000 clones in the sample; approximately 90% occur only once, and about 3.7% lies in the top ten. Source material: formalin-fixed, paraffin-embedded tissue. These receptors were taken from a female donor with melanoma.

The chain couples TRBV5-1 to TRBJ2-1; the D is unclear. Germline V gives CDR1 SGHRS, CDR2 YFSETQ. V lost 2 bases and J 4 bases, leaving 13 bases between the germline ends. This CDR3 comprises 15 residues. The CDR3: CASSFGQSVYNEQFF. CDR3 DNA: TGCGCCAGCAGCTTCGGCCAGTCTGTGTACAATGAGCAGTTCTTC.

The rearrangement uses TRBV2 and TRBJ1-2; no reliable D call. From germline, CDR1 is SNHLY and CDR2 FYNNEI. This CDR3 comprises 15 residues. Between the trimmed V and J ends, which lost 5 bases and 0 bases, there was a span of 13 bases. CDR3 amino acids: CASSPSPQANYGYTF. CDR3 bases: TGTGCCAGCAGTCCCAGTCCTCAAGCTAACTATGGCTACACCTTC.

This chain connects TRBV14 to TRBJ2-2, with D possibly matching TRBD2 (5 bases). The CDR3 is 15 residues long. Trimming took off 3 bases at V and 9 bases at J, with 17 bases between the two ends. Germline CDR1 is SGHDN and CDR2 is FVKESK. In DNA form, the CDR3 reads TGTGCCAGCAGCCAGGCCAGGACTGCCCTACGGGAGCTGTTTTTT. Protein product: CASSQARTALRELFF. The entire variable domain, with the rest obtained from reference TRBV14 and TRBJ2-2, is as follows: EAGVTQFPSHSVIEKGQTVTLRCDPISGHDNLYWYRRVMGKEIKFLLHFVKESKQDESGMPNNRFLAERTGGTYSTLKVQPAELEDSGVYFCASSQARTALRELFFGEGSRLTVL.

The rearrangement links TRBV2 to TRBJ1-2; maybe TRBD1 (6 bases). Per germline, CDR1 SNHLY and CDR2 FYNNEI. This CDR3 has 15 residues. V lost 6 bases to trimming and J lost 4 bases, with 18 bases between them. CDR3 sequence: CASRLSGALPYGYTF. CDR3 nucleotide sequence: TGTGCCAGCAGGCTATCAGGGGCCCTACCCTATGGCTACACCTTC.

This sequence joins TRBV2 and TRBJ1-1; no clear D gene. The germline V and J ends were trimmed by 8 bases and 8 bases, with 9 bases remaining between them. The germline V gene encodes CDR1 SNHLY and CDR2 FYNNEI. The length of the CDR3 is 10 residues. CDR3 nucleotide sequence: TGTGCCAGCGGGGAGACCGAAGCTTTCTTT. Translating gives CASGETEAFF.

DNA of the CDR3: TGTGCCACCAGCCCCGGAAGGACTGGAAACACCATATATTTT. Translated: CATSPGRTGNTIYF. V is TRBV15 and J is TRBJ1-3; D is unresolved. Germline CDR1 is LNHNV and CDR2 is YYDKDF (reference sequence). V lost 5 bases and J 2 bases, leaving 10 bases between the germline ends. The CDR3 has 14 amino acids. Drawing the rest from reference TRBV15 and TRBJ1-3, the complete variable domain is DAMVIQNPRYQVTQFGKPVTLSCSQTLNHNVMYWYQQKSSQAPKLLFHYYDKDFNNEADTPDNFQSRRPNTSFCFLDIRSPGLGDTAMYLCATSPGRTGNTIYFGEGSWLTVV.

The chain combines TRBV7-6 with TRBJ1-1; perhaps TRBD1 as D (5 bases). Trimming left V 5 bases short and J 0 bases short, with 13 bases between. CDR1 is SGHVS and CDR2 is FNYEAQ in the germline V gene. The CDR3 spans 15 residues. Written as DNA, the CDR3 is TGTGCCAGCAGCCCCGGGGGGGGAGTGAACACTGAAGCTTTCTTT. It yields the protein CASSPGGGVNTEAFF. Using reference TRBV7-6 and TRBJ1-1 for the parts outside the CDR3, the full variable domain is GAGVSQSPRYKVTKRGQDVALRCDPISGHVSLYWYRQALGQGPEFLTYFNYEAQQDKSGLPNDRFSAERPEGSISTLTIQRTEQRDSAMYRCASSPGGGVNTEAFFGQGTRLTVV.

The chain couples TRBV6-5 to TRBJ1-1; a possible D gene is TRBD1 (5 bases). This CDR3 spans 11 amino acids. V was cut by 11 bases and J by 4 bases, with 11 bases left in between. Germline CDR1 is MNHEY and CDR2 is SVGAGI. CDR3 region: CAPGGGTEAFF. The CDR3 region has the DNA TGTGCCCCCGGCGGGGGCACTGAAGCTTTCTTT.

The rearrangement joins TRBV5-1 to TRBJ2-3, with D possibly matching TRBD1 (5 bases). Trimming stripped 6 bases from V and 0 bases from J, with 17 bases between. The CDR3 spans 16 residues. The germline V gene has CDR1 SGHRS and CDR2 YFSETQ. Written as DNA, the CDR3 is TGCGCCAGCACCCCCCTCGCAGGGCTGAGCACAGATACGCAGTATTTT. The encoded protein is CASTPLAGLSTDTQYF.

This chain joins TRBV6-4 and TRBJ2-2; D not resolved. The CDR3 runs 14 residues. The V gene's germline CDR1 is MRHNA and CDR2 SNTAGT. The V end lost 6 bases, the J end lost 1 base, and 9 bases lay between the germline ends. The CDR3 sequence is CASSAQRNTGELFF. The DNA for the CDR3 is TGTGCCAGCAGCGCCCAGCGGAACACCGGGGAGCTGTTTTTT.

The V call is TRBV19, the J call TRBJ1-3, with unresolved D. CDR1 LNHDA and CDR2 SQIVND come from the germline V gene (reference sequence). Trimming cost V 4 bases and J 7 bases, with 14 bases left between them. The CDR3 consists of 14 residues. The DNA for the CDR3 is TGTGCCAGTAGTACGATGCTTCTATGGAACACCATATATTTT. Translated: CASSTMLLWNTIYF.

V and J are TRBV4-2 and TRBJ1-2; D remains unclear. The CDR3 contains 14 residues. V was shortened by 0 bases and J by 5 bases, with 10 bases between the two germline ends. CDR1 and CDR2 from the germline V gene are LGHNA and YNFKEQ. The CDR3 is CASSQDAGPYGYTF. The CDR3 DNA reads as TGTGCCAGCAGCCAAGATGCAGGACCGTATGGCTACACCTTC.

The chain combines TRBV19 with TRBJ2-7, with D tentatively TRBD1 (6 bases). CDR1 and CDR2 (germline): LNHDA, SQIVND (reference sequence). Trimming removed 1 base from V and 6 bases from J, with 13 bases in between. This CDR3 contains 14 residues. CDR3 protein: CASSIVGPGVEQYF. CDR3 DNA sequence: TGTGCCAGTAGTATAGTTGGCCCAGGGGTCGAGCAGTACTTC.

This chain joins TRBV19 and TRBJ2-2; D uncertain. Deletions cut 9 bases from V and 4 bases from J, with 15 bases between. Germline CDR1 and CDR2: LNHDA and SQIVND (reference sequence). The CDR3 sequence is 14 residues long. For the CDR3, the DNA is TGTGCCAGCCCCCAGGTGGAAATCACCGGGGAGCTGTTTTTT. It specifies CASPQVEITGELFF.

The V gene is TRBV21-1, the J gene TRBJ1-4; TRBD1, the D gene given by the table, was not confirmed from the DNA. TRBV21-1 is noted as a pseudogene. The CDR3 is 18 residues long. CDR3 loop: CASSTRGDRGPTNEKLFF. DNA of the CDR3: TGTGCCAGCAGCACCAGAGGGGACAGGGGACCCACTAATGAAAAACTGTTTTTT.

The chain is built from TRBV19 and TRBJ1-1; no reliable D call. V was trimmed by 6 bases and J by 5 bases, leaving 19 bases between them. There are 15 residues in the CDR3. Germline values: CDR1 LNHDA, CDR2 SQIVND (reference sequence). In nucleotides, the CDR3 is TGTGCCAGTAGCCGACTGACGAGGAGGGAAACTGAAGCTTTCTTT. This sequence encodes CASSRLTRRETEAFF.

The genes are TRBV21-1 and TRBJ2-3; the DNA was not compared with TRBD1, the D call given in the table. TRBV21-1 is flagged as a pseudogene. This CDR3 contains 15 residues. Here the CDR3 reads CASITKRDRPDTQYF. DNA for the CDR3: TGTGCCAGCATCACCAAACGGGACAGGCCGGATACGCAGTATTTT.

The chain recombines TRBV19 with TRBJ1-4; D not resolved. The CDR3 length is 11 residues. The germline V gene has CDR1 LNHDA and CDR2 SQIVND (reference sequence). V was clipped by 3 bases and J by 7 bases, with 3 bases between them. This CDR3 reads CASSMAEKLFF. The CDR3 DNA is TGTGCCAGTAGTATGGCTGAAAAACTGTTTTTT.

V and J are TRBV5-1 and TRBJ2-7, with 8 nucleotides matching TRBD1. Germline V gene data show CDR1 as SGHRS and CDR2 as YFSETQ. Trimming cost V 0 bases and J 4 bases; bases outside gene matches: 6. This CDR3 is built from 15 residues. The CDR3 spells CASSLGQGFKYEQYF. The DNA for the CDR3 is TGCGCCAGCAGCTTGGGACAGGGGTTTAAGTACGAGCAGTACTTC.

The V gene is TRBV19, the J gene TRBJ2-7, with 13 bases identical to TRBD2. With 1 base clipped from V and 4 bases from J, the junction kept 16 bases outside the gene matches. Germline-derived CDR1 and CDR2 are LNHDA and SQIVND (reference sequence). This CDR3 spans 20 amino acids. This CDR3 is CASSIAYPGLAGVGAYEQYF. As DNA, the CDR3 is TGTGCCAGTAGTATAGCATACCCCGGACTAGCGGGAGTGGGGGCGTACGAGCAGTACTTC.

J is TRBJ2-7 and V is TRBV7-2, with D unresolved. The CDR3 consists of 15 residues. V gave up 0 bases and J gave up 1 base, with 10 bases separating them. Per germline, CDR1 SGHTA and CDR2 FQGNSA. The DNA for the CDR3 is TGTGCCAGCAGCTTAGCTAGGCTCAAATCCTACGAGCAGTACTTC. Its translation is CASSLARLKSYEQYF.

The chain joins TRBV5-1 to TRBJ2-1; weak D call: TRBD2 (5 bases). Germline assignment: CDR1 SGHRS and CDR2 YFSETQ. V lost 4 bases to trimming and J lost 13 bases, with 21 bases between them. This CDR3 region has 14 residues. This chain's CDR3 is CASSPRLDEGRQFF. CDR3 in DNA: TGCGCCAGCAGCCCCAGACTTGACGAGGGAAGACAGTTCTTC.

A single count supports this clone. The rearrangement joins TRBV12-3 or TRBV12-4 to TRBJ2-1; D uncertain. The CDR3 covers 13 residues. V lost 1 base to trimming and J lost 6 bases, with 7 bases between them. This CDR3 is CASSLESSNEQFF. The CDR3 DNA reads as TGTGCCAGCAGTTTAGAGAGCAGCAATGAGCAGTTCTTC.

The genes are TRBV4-1 and TRBJ2-1; no definite D call. The CDR3 runs to 18 residues. Germline V gives CDR1 MGHRA, CDR2 YSYEKL. Trimming took off 0 bases at V and 10 bases at J, with 25 bases between the two ends. This CDR3 reads CASSQDGPRATVMGEQFF. CDR3 DNA: TGCGCCAGCAGCCAAGATGGCCCTCGGGCAACAGTAATGGGCGAGCAGTTCTTC.

This clone was counted between two and nine times. The V and J genes are TRBV6-4 and TRBJ2-3, with TRBD1 matching 8 bases. After removal of 5 bases from V and 2 bases from J, the junction contained 3 bases not matched to a gene. This CDR3 spans 14 amino acids. CDR1 is MRHNA and CDR2 is SNTAGT in the germline V gene. This CDR3 is CASSRQGTTDTQYF. DNA for the CDR3: TGTGCCAGCAGTAGACAGGGGACCACAGATACGCAGTATTTT.